This T cell receptor (beta chain) is from a study of blood T cell repertoires in COVID-19 (dated by TCRdb to 2019 to 2021). Some background on the complete study: Samples covering the acute and convalescent phases of COVID-19 were provided by collaborators in the United States, Italy and Spain. The material from the prospective study consisted of cDNA or gDNA derived from T cells, B-cell-depleted T cells, or PBMCs. The dataset comprised deeply sampled blood TCRbeta repertoires from subjects exposed to, actively infected with, or recovered from COVID-19. The repertoires were released in a freely available public database meant as a resource for research on the immune response to SARS-CoV-2. Samples were obtained from the ongoing ImmuneRACE study (first 160 participants) and from over 1,000 subjects provided by 6 global collaborators. A de-identified subject ID, COVID-19 status, age in years and sex were almost always included in the sample metadata. Where HLA class I and class II types were available, the types were taken from metadata supplied by the sample provider, not from assay-based typing.

What the research found in general, with its limitations: How much clinical and demographic metadata was included differed by source and by participant, and the metadata was provided uncurated.

Of note for this clone: The target of this receptor is not known. There are no base qualities to consult, and no much larger clone falls within one base.

The CDR3 goes from the cysteine to the phenylalanine over 13 residues. Only the CDR3 region is kept as DNA, spanning 39 bases read in frame from base 1. V lost 4 bases and J lost 10 bases, and the count of bases not matched to a germline gene is 4. CDR1 and CDR2 are read off the germline V gene (reference sequence) as LGHDT and YNNKEL. TCRbeta CDR3 regions were amplified from genomic DNA using the immunoSEQ Assay, a bias-controlled multiplex PCR. Concerning the study's data processing: The number of nucleated cells in each sample was estimated from the amplification of reference gene primers within the assay. To quantify the absolute abundance of each unique TCRbeta CDR3 rearrangement, sequence reads were collapsed and filtered. For each sample, productive Simpson clonality was calculated as the square root of Simpson's diversity index over productive rearrangements. TCRdb's version of the immuneACCESS table is confined to in-frame rearrangements and falls short of the full clone set. An unresolved V gene accounts for under half of the shortfall where checked; the remainder is of unknown origin. That table furnishes V, J and clone size, whereas the DNA furnished D and trimming. This sample holds 120,000 or so clones; around nine tenths were observed only once. The ten largest clones add up to approximately 1.2% of the sample.

Collaborating institutions collected whole blood in K2EDTA tubes following their own protocols. Collaborator samples were shipped for TCRbeta analysis as frozen whole blood, isolated PBMCs, or DNA extracted from either sample type. The TCR originated in a woman older than 75 with acute or convalescent COVID-19. The sample consisted of peripheral blood. Recombination joined TRBV3-1 (or the pseudogene TRBV3-2) with TRBJ2-1, and 10 bases in between align with TRBD2. For the CDR3, the sequence is CASSLTSGEEQFF. The nucleotides are TGTGCCAGCAGCCTCACTAGCGGGGAGGAGCAGTTCTTC.